Each of the 25 T cell receptor beta chains below was sequenced from the same sample in a study of T cell repertoires in cytomegalovirus infection. TCRdb called the reads again in MiXCR, with one record for every CDR3 protein. Of about 770,000 distinct CDR3 sequences listed, roughly 29% are singletons. These receptors' targets are unknown. This specimen was cultured CD8+ T cells from PBMCs, taken from culture after CMV antigen stimulation. The receptor set was obtained from a human donor in good health (CMV status not recorded). Some clones in this sample may be carry-over from other donors' samples.

The gene calls are TRBV7-2 and TRBJ1-4, with unresolved D. The V and J ends lost 0 bases and 6 bases respectively, with 5 bases between them. Germline CDR1 reads SGHTA; CDR2 reads FQGNSA. The CDR3 covers 13 residues. The CDR3 sequence is CASSLALYEKLFF. The DNA of the CDR3 is TGTGCCAGCAGCTTAGCGCTCTATGAAAAACTGTTTTTT.

Comments on this clonotype: This clone may be a read error of a much larger clone one base away. The chain is built from TRBV4-1 and TRBJ2-1; no clear D gene. With 1 base removed from V and 11 bases from J, the gap between germline ends came to 12 bases. This CDR3 has 13 amino acids. CDR1 MGHRA and CDR2 YSYEKL come from the germline V gene. As DNA, the CDR3 is TGCGCCAGCAGCCAAGGATTAGGAAATAAGCAGTTCTTC. Translating gives CASSQGLGNKQFF.

The sample holds many counts of this clonotype. The rearrangement links TRBV7-2 to TRBJ2-5, with 7 bases aligning to TRBD1. The CDR3 spans 16 residues. Trimming took 5 bases from V and 2 from J; bases not matched to a gene: 11. The germline gives CDR1 SGHTA, CDR2 FQGNSA. The CDR3 here is CASSRPRDRAQETQYF. The CDR3 DNA is TGTGCCAGCAGCCGCCCCCGAGACAGGGCACAAGAGACCCAGTACTTC.

This clonotype showed up many times. The V gene is TRBV29-1, the J gene TRBJ1-2; maybe TRBD1 (6 bases). The germline V gene has CDR1 SQVTM and CDR2 ANQGSEA. CDR3 size: 13 residues. CDR3 sequence reads: CSCAGASNYGYTF. The CDR3 coding sequence is TGCAGTTGTGCGGGGGCGTCTAACTATGGCTACACCTTC.

This clonotype was seen many times. The gene calls are TRBV7-6 and TRBJ2-1, with TRBD1 matching 9 bases. There are 16 residues in the CDR3. Germline V gene sequence: CDR1 SGHVS, CDR2 FNYEAQ. V lost 8 bases and J lost 1; bases outside the gene matches: 9. The CDR3 DNA sequence: TGTGCCAGCGTGCCTCGACAGGGGGATTCCTACAATGAGCAGTTCTTC. Its translation: CASVPRQGDSYNEQFF. Together with reference TRBV7-6 and TRBJ2-1, the CDR3 gives the full variable domain: GAGVSQSPRYKVTKRGQDVALRCDPISGHVSLYWYRQALGQGPEFLTYFNYEAQQDKSGLPNDRFSAERPEGSISTLTIQRTEQRDSAMYRCASVPRQGDSYNEQFFGPGTRLTVL.

The chain combines TRBV20-1 with TRBJ1-1; D gene uncertain. Trimming took 0 bases from V and 3 from J, leaving 14 bases between them. CDR3 length: 15 amino acids. From germline, CDR1 is DFQATT and CDR2 SNEGSKA (reference sequence). The DNA of the CDR3 is TGCAGTGCTAGAGATCGGTCCACGAGGGACACTGAAGCTTTCTTT. Protein sequence: CSARDRSTRDTEAFF.

This clonotype has more than one count but fewer than ten. The V call is TRBV6-5, the J call TRBJ1-1, with D unclear. V was shortened by 3 bases and J by 0 bases, with 11 bases between the two germline ends. The germline CDR1 and CDR2 sequences are MNHEY and SVGAGI. This CDR3 spans 15 amino acids. The CDR3 sequence is CASSYEAYMNTEAFF. Here the CDR3 DNA reads TGTGCCAGCAGTTATGAGGCATACATGAACACTGAAGCTTTCTTT.

A word on this clonotype: At one end, the junction sequence differs from germline, possibly due to a read error. The chain recombines TRBV5-8 with TRBJ2-5; D perhaps matches TRBD1 (6 bases). This CDR3 contains 12 residues. Germline V gene sequence: CDR1 SGHTS, CDR2 YDEGEE. CDR3 in DNA: TGTGCCAGCAGCTCGGATGACAGGACGAGAAGTTTC. Translating gives CASSSDDRTRSF.

V gene TRBV6-1 combines with J gene TRBJ1-1; D is unclear. The CDR3 extends over 15 amino acids. The V gene lost 2 bases and the J gene lost 1 base, with 11 bases spanning the gap. CDR1 MNHNS and CDR2 SASEGT come from the germline V gene. CDR3 DNA sequence: TGTGCCAGCAGTGAACTGGAACTCCGGAACACTGAAGCTTTCTTT. It is translated as CASSELELRNTEAFF.

Of note for this clonotype: One base away lies a much larger clone, so this may be a sequencing read error. The chain has TRBV12-3 or TRBV12-4 and TRBJ1-2; TRBD1 matches at 7 bases. The CDR3 is 14 residues long. The chain's CDR3 is CASSSGTANYGCTF. Here the CDR3 DNA reads TGTGCCAGCAGTTCCGGGACAGCTAACTATGGCTGCACCTTC.

V is TRBV7-9 and J is TRBJ2-1, with 9 positions matching TRBD1. Germline V CDR1 and CDR2: SEHNR, FQNEAQ (reference sequence). With V trimmed by 5 bases and J by 8 bases, 7 bases remained unmatched. The length of the CDR3 is 14 residues. This CDR3 is CASSARTGGHEQFF. DNA for the CDR3: TGTGCCAGCAGCGCTCGAACAGGGGGCCATGAGCAGTTCTTC.

The sample holds a few counts of this clonotype. The chain couples TRBV7-9 to TRBJ1-1, with TRBD1 identical over 7 bases. CDR1 and CDR2 from the germline V gene are SEHNR and FQNEAQ (reference sequence). V trimming: 2 bases; J trimming: 1 base; junction bases outside the gene matches: 4. The CDR3 consists of 15 residues. The CDR3 here is CASSLWHRGNTEAFF. Here the CDR3 DNA reads TGTGCCAGCAGCTTATGGCACAGGGGGAACACTGAAGCTTTCTTT.

The chain combines TRBV2 with TRBJ2-7; the D is unclear. Trimming stripped 4 bases from V and 1 base from J, with 14 bases between. Germline CDR1 reads SNHLY; CDR2 reads FYNNEI. CDR3 length: 15 residues. CDR3 amino acids: CASSALPGQSYEQYF. The CDR3 nucleotides read TGTGCCAGCAGTGCATTGCCTGGGCAGTCCTACGAGCAGTACTTC.

This clonotype was detected many times. V gene TRBV10-3 combines with J gene TRBJ2-3, with D tentatively TRBD1 (6 bases). Germline V lookup: CDR1 ENHRY, CDR2 SYGVKD. The CDR3 extends over 15 amino acids. Trimming removed 4 bases from V and 4 bases from J, with 15 bases in between. CDR3 in amino acids: CAISARGPNPDTQYF. The CDR3 DNA sequence: TGTGCCATCAGTGCCAGGGGACCTAACCCAGATACGCAGTATTTT.

This clonotype was counted only a few times. For the CDR3, the DNA is TGTGCCAGCAGCTTACGAGGGAATAGGCAAGATGAGCAGTTCTTC. Translating it yields CASSLRGNRQDEQFF. V and J are TRBV5-4 and TRBJ2-1; D might be TRBD2 (5 bases). CDR3 length: 15 amino acids. Between the trimmed V and J ends, which lost 2 bases and 8 bases, there was a span of 17 bases. Germline assignment: CDR1 SGHNT and CDR2 YYREEE (reference sequence).

This chain links TRBV5-1 with TRBJ1-1, with a tentative D call TRBD1 (5 bases). This CDR3 is built from 15 residues. Germline CDR1 SGHRS, CDR2 YFSETQ. V lost 0 bases to trimming and J lost 1 base, with 10 bases between them. This CDR3 reads CASSLGQGWNTEAFF. The CDR3 DNA reads as TGCGCCAGCAGCTTGGGCCAGGGATGGAACACTGAAGCTTTCTTT.

The V call is TRBV6-4, the J call TRBJ2-7; TRBD1 agrees at 7 bases. The V gene's germline CDR1 is MRHNA and CDR2 SNTAGT. CDR3 length equals 14 residues. V lost 6 bases, J lost 3 bases, and 8 bases stayed unmatched. CDR3 DNA: TGTGCCAGCAGAGACAGGGTCGAGGGCTACGAGCAGTACTTC. This sequence encodes CASRDRVEGYEQYF.

The CDR3 is CASSQNRGLLEQYF. CDR3 bases: TGCGCCAGCAGCCAAAACAGGGGGCTTCTCGAGCAGTACTTC. The rearrangement uses TRBV4-1 and TRBJ2-7; 9 bases fit TRBD1. The CDR3 consists of 14 residues. V lost 2 bases, J lost 6 bases, and 5 bases stayed unmatched. Germline V gives CDR1 MGHRA, CDR2 YSYEKL.

The chain has TRBV6-1 and TRBJ2-7, with D uncertain. Between the trimmed V and J ends, which lost 2 bases and 5 bases, there was a span of 7 bases. The V gene's germline CDR1 is MNHNS and CDR2 SASEGT. This CDR3 is 12 amino acids long. CDR3: CASSERADEQYF. Written as DNA, the CDR3 is TGTGCCAGCAGTGAAAGAGCAGACGAGCAGTACTTC.

The chain carries TRBV27 and TRBJ1-5; 7 bases agree with TRBD1. Looked up from germline, CDR1 is MNHEY and CDR2 is SMNVEV (reference sequence). CDR3 length equals 14 residues. J gave up 9 bases and V 9 bases, and 14 bases lay outside the gene matches. The CDR3 coding sequence is TGTGCCAGTGGAGCCAGGGGGGTTATACGGCCCCAGCATTTT. Amino acids: CASGARGVIRPQHF.

This clonotype was counted once. The V and J genes are TRBV12-3 or TRBV12-4 and TRBJ1-5, with D perhaps TRBD1 (6 bases). Trimming pared 2 bases from V and 1 base from J, leaving 12 bases between. The CDR3 sequence is 16 residues long. The CDR3 bases are TGTGCCAGCAGTTTAAGGGGGAGGGAAAGCAATCAGCCCCAGCATTTT. Amino acid sequence: CASSLRGRESNQPQHF.

This clonotype has ten or more counts. The rearrangement uses TRBV7-2 and TRBJ2-1; 7 nucleotides agree with TRBD1. This CDR3 region has 15 residues. The germline CDR1 and CDR2 sequences are SGHTA and FQGNSA. V was clipped by 4 bases and J by 0 bases; unmatched bases: 3. The CDR3 bases are TGTGCCAGCAGCTACCGGGACAGCTCCTACAATGAGCAGTTCTTC. Amino acid sequence: CASSYRDSSYNEQFF. Together with reference TRBV7-2 and TRBJ2-1, the CDR3 gives the full variable domain: GAGVSQSPSNKVTEKGKDVELRCDPISGHTALYWYRQSLGQGLEFLIYFQGNSAPDKSGLPSDRFSAERTGGSVSTLTIQRTQQEDSAVYLCASSYRDSSYNEQFFGPGTRLTVL.

The chain has TRBV5-5 and TRBJ2-5; D remains ambiguous. V was cut by 1 base and J by 0 bases, with 10 bases left in between. This CDR3 spans 15 amino acids. Germline V gene lookup returns CDR1 SGHKS and CDR2 YYEKEE (reference sequence). CDR3: CASSLIGRNQETQYF. The CDR3 DNA follows: TGTGCCAGCAGCTTGATCGGGCGGAACCAAGAGACCCAGTACTTC.

This clonotype occurred many times. The V and J genes are TRBV7-9 and TRBJ1-1; 12 bases agree with TRBD1. The CDR3 consists of 15 residues. The junction had 7 bases not matched to a gene; V was cut back by 6 bases and J by 5 bases. Germline V CDR1 and CDR2: SEHNR, FQNEAQ (reference sequence). CDR3 in amino acids: CASSRDRGRETEAFF. Here the CDR3 DNA reads TGTGCCAGCAGTCGGGACAGGGGGCGCGAAACTGAAGCTTTCTTT.

This clonotype appeared once. This chain connects TRBV19 to TRBJ2-5; the match to TRBD1 covers 7 bases. This CDR3 spans 14 amino acids. Germline CDR1 is LNHDA and CDR2 is SQIVND (reference sequence). J lost 3 bases, V lost 5 bases, and 6 bases had no gene match. CDR3 in amino acids: CASSVTDREETQYF. The DNA for the CDR3 is TGTGCCAGTAGTGTCACAGACAGGGAAGAGACCCAGTACTTC.